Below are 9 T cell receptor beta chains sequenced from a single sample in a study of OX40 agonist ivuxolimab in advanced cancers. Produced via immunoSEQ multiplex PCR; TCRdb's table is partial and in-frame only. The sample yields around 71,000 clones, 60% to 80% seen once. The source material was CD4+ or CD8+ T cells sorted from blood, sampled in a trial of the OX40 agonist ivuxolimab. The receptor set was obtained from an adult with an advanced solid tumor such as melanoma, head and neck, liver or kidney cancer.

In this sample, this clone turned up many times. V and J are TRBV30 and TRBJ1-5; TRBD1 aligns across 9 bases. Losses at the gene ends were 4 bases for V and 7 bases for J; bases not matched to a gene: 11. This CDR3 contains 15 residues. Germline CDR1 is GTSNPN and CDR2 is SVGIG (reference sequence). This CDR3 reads CAWTSPGQGRQPQHF. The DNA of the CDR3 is TGTGCCTGGACCTCCCCCGGACAGGGGAGGCAGCCCCAGCATTTT.

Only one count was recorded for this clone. The CDR3 here is CASSFPPREYEQYF. The DNA of the CDR3 is TGTGCCAGCAGTTTCCCCCCCAGGGAATACGAGCAGTACTTC. This chain connects TRBV28 to TRBJ2-7, with D possibly TRBD1 on 5 matching bases. CDR1 and CDR2 from the germline V gene are MDHEN and SYDVKM. The CDR3 has 14 amino acids. Trimming left V 3 bases short and J 4 bases short, with 13 bases between. Together with reference TRBV28 and TRBJ2-7, the CDR3 gives the full variable domain: DVKVTQSSRYLVKRTGEKVFLECVQDMDHENMFWYRQDPGLGLRLIYFSYDVKMKEKGDIPEGYSVSREKKERFSLILESASTNQTSMYLCASSFPPREYEQYFGPGTRLTVT.

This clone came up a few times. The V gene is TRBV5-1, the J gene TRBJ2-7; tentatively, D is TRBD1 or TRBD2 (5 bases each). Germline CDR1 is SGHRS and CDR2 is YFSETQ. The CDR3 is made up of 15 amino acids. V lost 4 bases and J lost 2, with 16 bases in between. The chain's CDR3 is CASSLGTATTYEQYF. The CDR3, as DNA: TGCGCCAGCAGCCTAGGGACCGCCACTACCTACGAGCAGTACTTC. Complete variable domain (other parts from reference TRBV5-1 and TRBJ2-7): KAGVTQTPRYLIKTRGQQVTLSCSPISGHRSVSWYQQTPGQGLQFLFEYFSETQRNKGNFPGRFSGRQFSNSRSEMNVSTLELGDSALYLCASSLGTATTYEQYFGPGTRLTVT.

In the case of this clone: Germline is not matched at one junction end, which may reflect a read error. CDR3 in amino acids: CASSQDLQNDKLFF. The CDR3 region has the DNA TGTGCCAGCAGCCAAGATCTCCAGAATGATAAACTGTTTTTT. V gene TRBV4-2 combines with J gene TRBJ1-4; D not resolved. The CDR3 runs to 14 residues. The germline V gene encodes CDR1 LGHNA and CDR2 YNFKEQ.

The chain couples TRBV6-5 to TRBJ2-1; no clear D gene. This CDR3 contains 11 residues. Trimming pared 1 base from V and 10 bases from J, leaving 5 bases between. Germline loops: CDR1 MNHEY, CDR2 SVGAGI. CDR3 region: CASSYFSEQFF. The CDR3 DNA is TGTGCCAGCAGTTACTTCAGCGAGCAGTTCTTC.

This CDR3 is CAWSPPGEKGAFF. The DNA of the CDR3 is TGTGCCTGGAGTCCACCGGGAGAGAAGGGAGCTTTCTTT. V gene TRBV30 combines with J gene TRBJ1-1; D uncertain. The CDR3 sequence is 13 residues long. CDR1 is GTSNPN, CDR2 SVGIG, per germline (reference sequence). V was pared by 2 bases and J by 10 bases, with 17 bases between.

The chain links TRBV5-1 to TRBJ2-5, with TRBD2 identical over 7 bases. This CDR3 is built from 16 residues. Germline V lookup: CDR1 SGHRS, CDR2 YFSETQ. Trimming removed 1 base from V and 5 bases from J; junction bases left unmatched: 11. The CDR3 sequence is CASSLRRGDPRETQYF. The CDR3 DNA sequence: TGCGCCAGCAGCTTGAGACGGGGGGACCCTCGGGAGACCCAGTACTTC.

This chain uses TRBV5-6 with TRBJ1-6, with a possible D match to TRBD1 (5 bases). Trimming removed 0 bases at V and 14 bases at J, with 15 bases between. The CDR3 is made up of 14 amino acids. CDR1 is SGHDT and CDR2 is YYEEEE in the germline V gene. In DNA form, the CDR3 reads TGTGCCAGCAGCTTGGTGAGGGGCAGCACCACCCTCCACTTT. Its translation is CASSLVRGSTTLHF. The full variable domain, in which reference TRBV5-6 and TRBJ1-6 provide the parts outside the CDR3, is DAGVTQSPTHLIKTRGQQVTLRCSPKSGHDTVSWYQQALGQGPQFIFQYYEEEERQRGNFPDRFSGHQFPNYSSELNVNALLLGDSALYLCASSLVRGSTTLHFGNGTRLTVT.

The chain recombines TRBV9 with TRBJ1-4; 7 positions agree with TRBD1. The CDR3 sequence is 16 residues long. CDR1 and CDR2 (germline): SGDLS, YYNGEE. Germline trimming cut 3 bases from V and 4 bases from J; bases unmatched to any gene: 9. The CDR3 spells CASSAARDRRNEKLFF. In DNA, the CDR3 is TGTGCCAGCAGCGCCGCGCGGGACAGACGTAATGAAAAACTGTTTTTT.